What follows is one T cell receptor beta chain and its context. Its cognate antigen is unknown. This entry belongs to a study of response to subunit inactivated influenza vaccine. Study conclusions and caveats: The authors suggested that every seasonal influenza vaccination recruits few new T cells.

The germline gives CDR1 SGHTA, CDR2 FQGNSA. Trimming took 5 bases from V and 4 from J, leaving 14 bases between them. The CDR3 totals 15 residues. TCRdb re-called the RT-PCR reads with MiXCR, one entry per CDR3 protein. Of roughly 520,000 distinct CDR3 sequences detected, about 25% appear once; the ten largest clones hold 1.5% to 2%. Sequences were derived from CD4+ T cells sorted from PBMCs, sampled less than 6 days after vaccination. The V and J genes are TRBV7-2 and TRBJ1-4; D unresolved. The receptor was isolated from a man in his fifties or sixties who received an inactivated influenza vaccine. The CDR3 DNA sequence: TGTGCCAGCAGCCTCTCTCCCGGCGTTAATGAAAAACTGTTTTTT. Translated, it gives CASSLSPGVNEKLFF.